Sequencing of this T cell receptor (beta chain) was carried out in a study of CD8 T cells in Susac syndrome. Findings and limits, study-wide: As acknowledged by the study, its TCR sequencing and HLA analysis included a relatively small number of individuals.

The control participants were healthy donors, and these controls were matched with respect to both age and sex. The CDR3 is made up of 15 amino acids. The germline V gene encodes CDR1 LNHDA and CDR2 SQIVND (reference sequence). Trimming took off 5 bases at V and 0 bases at J, with 13 bases between the two ends. RNA totalling about 0.45 to 1 ug underwent reverse transcription with random hexamers. The amplification used immunoSEQ multiplex PCR on TCR beta CDR3; it spanned 54 Vbeta and 13 Jbeta. In TCRdb, the immunoSEQ multiplex PCR reads were re-called with MiXCR into one record per CDR3 protein. The sample carries some 120,000 distinct CDR3 sequences, about 95% recorded once. On this clonotype itself: What it binds is not known.

This clonotype was sampled from a human donor in good health. The source material was CD4+ T cells from PBMCs. The chain links TRBV19 to TRBJ1-2, with D unresolved. This chain's CDR3 is CASSLGSSSNYGYTF. The CDR3 coding sequence is TGTGCCAGTAGTCTGGGCTCCTCTTCTAACTATGGCTACACCTTC.